This T cell receptor (beta chain) was obtained from a study of shared T cell receptors in the human thymus. The ends were cut back, 3 bases at V and 5 bases at J, with 14 bases in the middle. Per the germline V gene, CDR1 is KGHSH and CDR2 is LQKENI. There are 14 residues in the CDR3. Libraries were prepared by immunoSEQ multiplex PCR; TCRdb keeps only in-frame clonotypes and omits some of them. Of 700,000 or so clones listed, approximately 85% are singletons. These same data were also listed under a study on human thymus T cells. Turning to that study: V and J gene usage appeared biased in thymic and blood repertoires.

Sequenced input: thymocytes. This chain joins TRBV18 and TRBJ2-7, with unresolved D. The sequence was obtained from a girl less than two years old with a congenital heart defect. The CDR3 nucleotides read TGTGCCAGCTCACCCACTATCAAGAGCGACGAGCAGTACTTC. This gives the protein CASSPTIKSDEQYF.